The 10 T cell receptor beta chains presented below share a single source sample, sequenced in a study of blood T cells in healthy people across ages. Next came a second PCR, run for about 7 to 12 cycles, which used a sample-barcoded 5' primer along with a J-beta primer mix. Each CDR3 protein is one row after TCRdb ran MiXCR on the 5' RACE reads. The table lists roughly 800,000 distinct CDR3 sequences, 25% of them singletons. This same sample was also taken into another study, of T cells of mothers and their children.

Sequencing input: blood. The receptors were sampled from a boy younger than 18 in good health.

This chain uses TRBV5-1 with TRBJ2-1; TRBD2 matches 9 bases. The CDR3 loop spans 16 amino acids. V dropped 5 bases and J dropped 1; count of bases not matched to a gene: 7. Per germline, CDR1 SGHRS and CDR2 YFSETQ. Written as DNA, the CDR3 is TGCGCCAGCAGTGTTCAGAGCGGGGGGTCCTACAATGAGCAGTTCTTC. As protein: CASSVQSGGSYNEQFF.

This clonotype occurred a few times. The chain links TRBV5-1 to TRBJ2-3, with D perhaps TRBD2 (6 bases). The V end lost 3 bases, the J end lost 2 bases, and 16 bases lay between the germline ends. The CDR3 covers 16 residues. Germline-derived CDR1 and CDR2 are SGHRS and YFSETQ. The CDR3 sequence: CASSYVTGTATDTQYF. The CDR3 DNA follows: TGCGCCAGCAGCTACGTAACCGGGACTGCCACAGATACGCAGTATTTT. Combining the CDR3 with reference TRBV5-1 and TRBJ2-3 gives the whole variable domain KAGVTQTPRYLIKTRGQQVTLSCSPISGHRSVSWYQQTPGQGLQFLFEYFSETQRNKGNFPGRFSGRQFSNSRSEMNVSTLELGDSALYLCASSYVTGTATDTQYFGPGTRLTVL.

This clonotype came up a few times. The CDR3 here is CASSPTSLGTDGEQYF. The CDR3 DNA sequence: TGTGCCAGCAGTCCTACCTCACTTGGGACAGATGGAGAGCAGTACTTC. J is TRBJ2-7 and V is TRBV28; 7 bases line up with TRBD1. The germline CDR1 and CDR2 sequences are MDHEN and SYDVKM. The CDR3 runs to 16 residues. Germline trimming cut 5 bases from V and 7 bases from J; bases unmatched to any gene: 17.

As DNA, the CDR3 is TGTGCCAGCAGCTTTCCTATAGCGGGATTCTCCTACGAGCAGTACTTC. It is translated as CASSFPIAGFSYEQYF. The rearrangement uses TRBV7-9 and TRBJ2-7; TRBD2 aligns across 8 bases. V shed 3 bases, J shed 0 bases, and the junction held 7 bases outside the gene matches. The germline V gene has CDR1 SEHNR and CDR2 FQNEAQ (reference sequence). CDR3 length: 16 residues.

The table lists this clonotype with a few counts. The rearrangement links TRBV29-1 to TRBJ2-4; 7 bases are a match to TRBD2. Germline CDR1 SQVTM, CDR2 ANQGSEA. V trimming: 4 bases; J trimming: 0 bases; junction bases outside the gene matches: 3. CDR3 length equals 14 residues. The CDR3 sequence: CSVVAGVAKNIQYF. The CDR3 coding sequence is TGCAGCGTTGTGGCGGGGGTAGCCAAAAACATTCAGTACTTC.

This clonotype was seen ten or more times. The gene calls are TRBV10-3 and TRBJ1-2; D not resolved. Germline V lookup: CDR1 ENHRY, CDR2 SYGVKD. This CDR3 spans 15 amino acids. Trimming took 3 bases from V and 1 from J, leaving 12 bases between them. CDR3 nucleotides: TGTGCCATCAGTGATGGTCCGCAACTTAACTATGGCTACACCTTC. This gives the protein CAISDGPQLNYGYTF.

This clonotype has ten or more counts. The V gene is TRBV14, the J gene TRBJ2-2; D might be TRBD1 (5 bases). The germline V gene encodes CDR1 SGHDN and CDR2 FVKESK. The CDR3 length is 16 residues. V lost 6 bases to trimming and J lost 4 bases, with 18 bases between them. DNA for the CDR3: TGTGCCAGCAGTCCCACAGGTATCCCGAGCACCGGGGAGCTGTTTTTT. It is translated as CASSPTGIPSTGELFF.

This clonotype was observed many times. This chain joins TRBV25-1 and TRBJ2-7; D call uncertain. Germline CDR1 reads MGHDK; CDR2 reads SYGVNS. With 0 bases removed from V and 6 bases from J, the gap between germline ends came to 0 bases. The CDR3 length is 10 residues. This chain's CDR3 is CASSEYEQYF. CDR3 nucleotide sequence: TGTGCCAGCAGTGAATACGAGCAGTACTTC.

The chain has TRBV12-3 or TRBV12-4 and TRBJ2-5; 11 bases fit TRBD2. The end of the DNA is better explained by TRBJ2-1, so the J call may be wrong. CDR3 size: 14 residues. CDR3 loop: CASYRLAGFREQFF. The CDR3 DNA is TGTGCCAGCTATCGACTAGCGGGATTTCGTGAGCAGTTCTTC.

This sequence joins TRBV24-1 and TRBJ2-5; D unclear. CDR1 KGHDR and CDR2 SFDVKD come from the germline V gene. The V end lost 2 bases, the J end lost 7 bases, and 16 bases lay between the germline ends. CDR3 length: 15 residues. This chain's CDR3 is CATSDSQTRLGTQYF. In DNA form, the CDR3 reads TGTGCCACCAGTGATTCCCAAACCCGTCTGGGGACCCAGTACTTC.